These 12 T cell receptor beta chains came from one sample sequenced in a study of blood T cells in healthy people across ages. The use of a sample-barcoded 5' primer and a J-beta primer mix characterized a second PCR of about 7 to 12 cycles. TCRdb passed the 5' RACE reads through MiXCR, listing each CDR3 protein once. The sample lists approximately 490,000 distinct CDR3 sequences, 24% seen once, with approximately 8.7% in the top ten. The sample was also reused in another study, on T cells of mothers and their children.

The sequencing sample was made of blood. Every receptor here comes from a boy aged 5-17 years in good health.

The chain has TRBV2 and TRBJ2-1, with 12 bases identical to TRBD1. The CDR3 runs 14 residues. V gave up 11 bases and J gave up 4 bases; unmatched junction bases: 6. The germline CDR1 and CDR2 sequences are SNHLY and FYNNEI. The CDR3 DNA is TGTGCCGGTGGGACAGGGGGCAAATACAATGAGCAGTTCTTC. It is translated as CAGGTGGKYNEQFF.

This clonotype has only a few counts. The rearrangement uses TRBV30 and TRBJ1-2, with D possibly matching TRBD1 (6 bases). The CDR3 has 14 amino acids. Germline values: CDR1 GTSNPN, CDR2 SVGIG (reference sequence). The V end lost 0 bases, the J end lost 7 bases, and 15 bases lay between the germline ends. The CDR3 spells CAWSVLRGSGGYTF. CDR3 nucleotide sequence: TGTGCCTGGAGTGTATTGAGGGGGAGCGGTGGCTACACCTTC. Using reference TRBV30 and TRBJ1-2 for the parts outside the CDR3, the full variable domain is SQTIHQWPATLVQPVGSPLSLECTVEGTSNPNLYWYRQAAGRGLQLLFYSVGIGQISSEVPQNLSASRPQDRQFILSSKKLLLSDSGFYLCAWSVLRGSGGYTFGSGTRLTVV.

The table lists this clonotype with a few counts. The genes are TRBV7-9 and TRBJ1-4; possible D gene TRBD1, 5 bases. The CDR3 extends over 14 amino acids. The V and J ends lost 5 bases and 0 bases respectively, with 7 bases between them. In germline, CDR1 is SEHNR, CDR2 FQNEAQ (reference sequence). CDR3 coding DNA: TGTGCCAGCAGCGGCAGGGCAACTAATGAAAAACTGTTTTTT. It codes for CASSGRATNEKLFF.

Regarding this clonotype: An end of the junction does not agree with germline; a read error may underlie this. The genes are TRBV10-3 and TRBJ2-7; D not resolved. Germline lookup yields CDR1 ENHRY and CDR2 SYGVKD. This CDR3 is built from 14 residues. The CDR3 DNA reads TGTGCCGTCAGTGATGGCAGCAGACTTTACGAGCAGTACTTC. It yields the protein CAVSDGSRLYEQYF.

This clonotype was picked up a small number of times. The chain has TRBV28 and TRBJ2-7, with 8 bases identical to TRBD1. The germline CDR1 and CDR2 sequences are MDHEN and SYDVKM. The CDR3 extends over 11 amino acids. The CDR3 nucleotides read TGTGGCACAGGGGGCTCCTACGAGCAGTACTTC. Amino acids: CGTGGSYEQYF.

This clonotype was observed a handful of times. This rearrangement joins TRBV20-1 to TRBJ2-7, with D uncertain. This CDR3 spans 10 amino acids. Germline assignment: CDR1 DFQATT and CDR2 SNEGSKA (reference sequence). Trimming left V 4 bases short and J 3 bases short, with 4 bases between. This CDR3 reads CSATNYEQYF. The CDR3 DNA follows: TGCAGTGCTACAAACTACGAGCAGTACTTC.

This chain connects TRBV30 to TRBJ2-1; tentative D call: TRBD1 (6 bases). Trimming left V 1 base short and J 7 bases short, with 11 bases between. Germline V gene lookup returns CDR1 GTSNPN and CDR2 SVGIG (reference sequence). The CDR3 length is 13 residues. CDR3 loop: CAWSGEGGNEQFF. Written as DNA, the CDR3 is TGTGCCTGGAGTGGTGAAGGGGGAAATGAGCAGTTCTTC.

This clonotype was seen many times. The chain couples TRBV7-9 to TRBJ1-2, with D unresolved. Germline V gene sequence: CDR1 SEHNR, CDR2 FQNEAQ (reference sequence). V was clipped by 3 bases and J by 3 bases, with 14 bases between them. This CDR3 comprises 15 residues. The CDR3 DNA is TGTGCCAGCAGCTTGGGTCAGGCCACCTACTATGGCTACACCTTC. The encoded protein is CASSLGQATYYGYTF.

This rearrangement joins TRBV21-1 to TRBJ1-4; the table's D call of TRBD1 was not tested on the DNA. TRBV21-1 is shown as a pseudogene. The CDR3 loop spans 14 amino acids. This CDR3 is CASSVDRGPEKLFF. CDR3 DNA sequence: TGTGCCAGCAGCGTGGACAGGGGGCCTGAAAAACTGTTTTTT.

The CDR3 loop is CASNPGGVTQYF. As DNA, the CDR3 is TGTGCCAGCAACCCCGGCGGAGTTACGCAGTATTTT. V gene TRBV7-2 combines with J gene TRBJ2-3; D unresolved. V was trimmed by 7 bases and J by 8 bases, leaving 13 bases between them. Germline CDR1 SGHTA, CDR2 FQGNSA. This CDR3 is built from 12 residues.

The CDR3 spells CASKPGGTLNTEAFF. The CDR3 DNA reads TGTGCCAGCAAACCAGGGGGCACCCTGAACACTGAAGCTTTCTTT. This chain joins TRBV12-3 or TRBV12-4 and TRBJ1-1; 8 bases fit TRBD1. V lost 7 bases to trimming and J lost 0 bases; unmatched junction nucleotides: 7. The CDR3 has 15 residues.

This chain joins TRBV20-1 and TRBJ1-4, with D possibly TRBD1 on 6 matching bases. Germline-derived CDR1 and CDR2 are DFQATT and SNEGSKA (reference sequence). V was pared by 3 bases and J by 3 bases, with 8 bases between. This CDR3 spans 13 amino acids. CDR3 in DNA: TGCAGTGCTAGGGACAGTTCTAATGAAAAACTGTTTTTT. The encoded protein is CSARDSSNEKLFF.